This entry lists 18 T cell receptor beta chains sequenced from one sample in a study of identical twins. One entry per CDR3 protein results from TCRdb running MiXCR on the 5' RACE reads. This sample has approximately 680,000 distinct CDR3 sequences, with 7.1% found just once. These data were also reused for a study on yellow fever vaccine responses in identical twins.

Sequencing used PBMCs. Receptors were obtained from a woman aged 18 to 35 in good health.

This clonotype has more than one count but fewer than ten. This chain links TRBV24-1 with TRBJ2-1; D remains unclear. Germline assignment: CDR1 KGHDR and CDR2 SFDVKD. The CDR3 spans 17 residues. V was shortened by 3 bases and J by 0 bases, with 14 bases between the two germline ends. The CDR3 sequence is CATSDPVAGSSYNEQFF. In DNA, the CDR3 is TGTGCCACCAGTGATCCCGTCGCAGGTAGCTCCTACAATGAGCAGTTCTTC.

This clonotype was detected only a few times. The chain combines TRBV5-5 with TRBJ2-4; no clear D gene. Trimming took 4 bases from V and 0 from J, leaving 14 bases between them. The CDR3 has 16 residues. Germline values: CDR1 SGHKS, CDR2 YYEKEE (reference sequence). The CDR3 region is CASSPRTLVAKNIQYF. Here the CDR3 DNA reads TGTGCCAGCAGCCCCCGTACCTTAGTAGCCAAAAACATTCAGTACTTC.

Many counts were recorded for this clonotype. The genes are TRBV27 and TRBJ2-3; 7 nucleotides align to TRBD2. The CDR3 is 17 residues long. Germline CDR1 is MNHEY and CDR2 is SMNVEV (reference sequence). J was trimmed by 0 bases and V by 6 bases; bases with no gene match: 12. The CDR3 region is CASSQLGRRESTDTQYF. The CDR3 region has the DNA TGTGCCAGCAGCCAGTTGGGTCGGCGGGAGAGCACAGATACGCAGTATTTT.

V and J are TRBV10-1 and TRBJ2-7; D not certain. From germline, CDR1 is WNHNN and CDR2 SYGVQD (reference sequence). CDR3 length: 11 amino acids. V was trimmed by 9 bases and J by 4 bases, leaving 10 bases between them. The CDR3 spells CARSRVYEQYF. Here the CDR3 DNA reads TGCGCCAGAAGCCGGGTTTACGAGCAGTACTTC.

The V gene is TRBV28, the J gene TRBJ2-1; the match to TRBD1 covers 10 bases. V shed 5 bases, J shed 2 bases, and the junction held 6 bases outside the gene matches. This CDR3 region has 16 residues. From germline, CDR1 is MDHEN and CDR2 SYDVKM. CDR3 in DNA: TGTGCCAGCAGTCCACAGACAGGGGGCCCCTACAATGAGCAGTTCTTC. It specifies CASSPQTGGPYNEQFF. The variable domain in full, with the rest retrieved from reference TRBV28 and TRBJ2-1, is DVKVTQSSRYLVKRTGEKVFLECVQDMDHENMFWYRQDPGLGLRLIYFSYDVKMKEKGDIPEGYSVSREKKERFSLILESASTNQTSMYLCASSPQTGGPYNEQFFGPGTRLTVL.

The CDR3: CASSPIGGGAEAFF. The DNA of the CDR3 is TGTGCCAGCAGCCCTATAGGAGGGGGGGCTGAAGCTTTCTTT. The chain carries TRBV12-3 or TRBV12-4 and TRBJ1-1; D is perhaps TRBD1 (6 bases). V lost 6 bases to trimming and J lost 6 bases, with 17 bases between them. This CDR3 contains 14 residues.

Only a few counts were recorded for this clonotype. The chain recombines TRBV18 with TRBJ2-1; the D gene is possibly TRBD2 (6 bases). V was pared by 1 base and J by 5 bases, with 9 bases between. Looked up from germline, CDR1 is KGHSH and CDR2 is LQKENI. The CDR3 is 14 amino acids. CDR3 bases: TGTGCCAGCTCACCACAGTGGACTAACAATGAGCAGTTCTTC. It codes for CASSPQWTNNEQFF.

A few counts support this clonotype. The chain joins TRBV12-3 or TRBV12-4 to TRBJ2-2; D gene unclear. V was pared by 6 bases and J by 0 bases, with 8 bases between. The CDR3 is 14 amino acids. CDR3 sequence reads: CASRSTTNTGELFF. The CDR3 nucleotides read TGTGCCAGCAGATCCACTACGAACACCGGGGAGCTGTTTTTT.

Many counts were recorded for this clonotype. The gene calls are TRBV5-1 and TRBJ1-2; D remains ambiguous. Trimming cost V 4 bases and J 7 bases, with 20 bases left between them. The CDR3 is 15 amino acids. Germline values: CDR1 SGHRS, CDR2 YFSETQ. In nucleotides, the CDR3 is TGCGCCAGCAGCGAAAGATACACTACTGTCTTTGGCTACACCTTC. Amino acids: CASSERYTTVFGYTF.

The CDR3 spells CSASPSGQGPSYGQETQYF. In DNA, the CDR3 is TGCAGTGCGAGCCCGAGTGGACAGGGACCCAGTTACGGGCAAGAGACCCAGTACTTC. The V gene is TRBV20-1, the J gene TRBJ2-5; 8 bases fit TRBD1. The J segment lost 2 bases and the V segment lost 6 bases, leaving 23 bases of the junction unmatched. The CDR3 sequence is 19 residues long. CDR1 and CDR2 (germline): DFQATT, SNEGSKA (reference sequence).

This clonotype was detected a few times. V usage is TRBV5-1 and J usage is TRBJ2-6; 10 nucleotides match TRBD1. The CDR3 loop spans 17 amino acids. Germline trimming cut 4 bases from V and 1 base from J; bases unmatched to any gene: 5. In germline, CDR1 is SGHRS, CDR2 YFSETQ. The DNA of the CDR3 is TGCGCCAGCAGCAACCGGGACAGGGGATCTGGGGCCAACGTCCTGACTTTC. It encodes CASSNRDRGSGANVLTF.

This clonotype was counted many times. The rearrangement joins TRBV7-9 to TRBJ1-1, with TRBD1 matching 8 bases. The CDR3 sequence is 14 residues long. The trim removed 5 bases at V and 4 bases at J, leaving 6 bases unmatched. Germline V gene data show CDR1 as SEHNR and CDR2 as FQNEAQ (reference sequence). CDR3 region: CASSPTTGGTEAFF. The CDR3 nucleotides read TGTGCCAGCAGCCCGACAACAGGGGGCACTGAAGCTTTCTTT.

The chain employs TRBV11-3 and TRBJ1-1; 9 bases are shared with TRBD1. V was clipped by 8 bases and J by 7 bases; unmatched bases: 17. Germline V gene sequence: CDR1 SGHNT, CDR2 YENEEA. The CDR3 is made up of 16 amino acids. For the CDR3, the DNA is TGTGCCAGCTCCCAACCTTACGGGACAGGGTCGATTGAAGCTTTCTTT. Translating it yields CASSQPYGTGSIEAFF.

This clonotype was counted only a few times. The chain links TRBV20-1 to TRBJ1-3, with a weak D call TRBD1 (5 bases). Germline V gene data show CDR1 as DFQATT and CDR2 as SNEGSKA (reference sequence). The CDR3 totals 15 residues. Trimming left V 0 bases short and J 3 bases short, with 12 bases between. This CDR3 is CSARDLSGSGNTIYF. DNA for the CDR3: TGCAGTGCTAGAGATTTGTCAGGGAGTGGAAACACCATATATTTT.

This clonotype showed up just a few times. This sequence joins TRBV19 and TRBJ1-1, with a weak D call TRBD1 (5 bases). This CDR3 is built from 14 residues. Germline loops: CDR1 LNHDA, CDR2 SQIVND (reference sequence). V lost 0 bases and J 4 bases, leaving 9 bases between the germline ends. The DNA for the CDR3 is TGTGCCAGTAGTATAGAGGTAAGGGGCACTGAAGCTTTCTTT. This encodes CASSIEVRGTEAFF.

This clonotype was observed many times. V usage is TRBV7-9 and J usage is TRBJ1-2, with D maybe TRBD1 (6 bases). V was trimmed by 0 bases and J by 2 bases, leaving 10 bases between them. Germline V gene data show CDR1 as SEHNR and CDR2 as FQNEAQ (reference sequence). The CDR3 extends over 15 amino acids. Here the CDR3 DNA reads TGTGCCAGCAGCTTAGCGCCCCAGGGGAACTATGGCTACACCTTC. Translation: CASSLAPQGNYGYTF.

The rearrangement uses TRBV12-3 or TRBV12-4 and TRBJ2-3; 12 nucleotides line up with TRBD2. The V segment lost 7 bases and the J segment 3 bases; nucleotides outside the gene matches: 11. The CDR3 is 17 residues long. CDR3 amino acids: CASTKGTTSGGTDTQYF. CDR3 DNA sequence: TGTGCCAGCACCAAAGGAACGACTAGCGGGGGTACAGATACGCAGTATTTT.

There are many counts of this clonotype. This sequence joins TRBV7-6 and TRBJ2-1; D is undetermined. The CDR3 totals 12 residues. The germline V gene has CDR1 SGHVS and CDR2 FNYEAQ. V gave up 5 bases and J gave up 5 bases, with 7 bases separating them. In DNA, the CDR3 is TGTGCCAGCAGCCAAGCCGACAATGAGCAGTTCTTC. Translating it yields CASSQADNEQFF.